This TCR beta chain was retrieved from a study of control samples from healthy donors and cancer patients (dated by TCRdb to the early 2020s). Based on its abundance in the sample, this clone is medium-sized (0.01 to 0.1%). Its antigen is currently not known. Base qualities are not provided; no much larger clone lies one nucleotide away. Including cysteine and phenylalanine, the CDR3 has 14 amino acids. Only the CDR3 DNA is retained, 42 bases long and in frame from the first base. V is pared back by 3 bases and J by 10 bases, with 16 bases lying between the germline termini. The germline V gene (reference sequence) sets CDR1 to GTSNPN and CDR2 to SVGIG. The library relied on the immunoSEQ multiplex PCR assay. TCRdb holds this immuneACCESS table with in-frame rearrangements only. Some clones are missing; in checked studies, unresolved V genes explain under half, and the rest has no known cause. For this sample the table gives tens of thousands of clones, of which roughly 85% were detected only once. Of the sample, under 25% falls within the top ten clones.

Recombination connected TRBV30 to TRBJ1-6; 5 matching bases give a weak D call of TRBD1. Material: PBMCs. The clonotype originates from a man aged 55 to 70 with head and neck cancer. The CDR3 corresponds to CAWRLGGWFSPLHF. DNA sequence: TGTGCCTGGAGGTTGGGGGGGTGGTTCTCACCCCTCCACTTT.